The 2 T cell receptor beta chains listed next were all sequenced from one sample in a study of blood T cell repertoires in COVID-19. Measured with immunoSEQ multiplex PCR; TCRdb has only the in-frame clones, and not every one. The sample lists around 270,000 clones, around 88% occurring once. Sequencing used peripheral blood. These receptors came from a man between 40 and 49 years old with acute or convalescent COVID-19.

The rearrangement uses TRBV9 and TRBJ1-1; 7 nucleotides line up with TRBD1. Per the germline V gene, CDR1 is SGDLS and CDR2 is YYNGEE. J gave up 1 base and V 2 bases, and 5 bases lay outside the gene matches. CDR3 size: 15 residues. CDR3: CASSVLTGRNTEAFF. The CDR3 coding sequence is TGTGCCAGCAGCGTGTTGACAGGGAGGAACACTGAAGCTTTCTTT.

This sequence joins TRBV7-9 and TRBJ1-3, with 7 bases lining up with TRBD1. CDR1 SEHNR and CDR2 FQNEAQ come from the germline V gene (reference sequence). V was pared by 1 base and J by 4 bases, with 13 bases of the junction left unmatched. The CDR3 runs to 18 residues. Here the CDR3 DNA reads TGTGCCAGCAGCTTAGGGGTCCTGACAGGGAAGTCAGGAAACACCATATATTTT. Protein: CASSLGVLTGKSGNTIYF.